Following are 30 T cell receptor beta chains from one sample sequenced in a study of T cells of healthy individuals. TCRdb processed the 5' RACE reads anew with MiXCR; each CDR3 protein has one entry. The table lists around 79,000 distinct CDR3 sequences, roughly 5.1% of them singletons. These receptors were obtained from a female donor in good health.

The table lists this clonotype with many counts. The chain employs TRBV2 and TRBJ2-1; D may be TRBD1 or TRBD2 (5 bases each). The V gene's germline CDR1 is SNHLY and CDR2 FYNNEI. The CDR3 covers 13 residues. Trimming cost V 9 bases and J 4 bases, with 13 bases left between them. Here the CDR3 reads CARGIGAYNEQFF. CDR3 bases: TGTGCCAGGGGAATCGGGGCGTACAATGAGCAGTTCTTC.

This clonotype appeared a few times. V is TRBV7-2 and J is TRBJ1-5; D not resolved. The CDR3 is 13 amino acids. Germline V gene lookup returns CDR1 SGHTA and CDR2 FQGNSA. V lost 6 bases, J lost 2 bases, and 8 bases lay in between. CDR3 loop: CASRPHGNQPQHF. CDR3 nucleotides: TGTGCCAGCAGACCACATGGCAATCAGCCCCAGCATTTT.

This clonotype occurred many times. The rearrangement links TRBV6-1 to TRBJ1-5; unclear D gene. Germline V gene lookup returns CDR1 MNHNS and CDR2 SASEGT. V lost 6 bases and J 2 bases, leaving 11 bases between the germline ends. CDR3 length: 14 residues. CDR3 DNA: TGTGCCAGCAGGGCCCCAAGCGGCAATCAGCCCCAGCATTTT. It yields the protein CASRAPSGNQPQHF.

There are many counts of this clonotype. V usage is TRBV9 and J usage is TRBJ1-1; D is unclear. The germline V gene has CDR1 SGDLS and CDR2 YYNGEE. The CDR3 is 11 amino acids. V lost 5 bases and J lost 4, with 6 bases in between. The CDR3 region is CASSDGTEAFF. For the CDR3, the DNA is TGTGCCAGCAGTGACGGCACTGAAGCTTTCTTT.

The sample holds many counts of this clonotype. This rearrangement joins TRBV7-6 to TRBJ2-7; D is unresolved. This CDR3 contains 12 residues. The V gene lost 3 bases and the J gene lost 5 bases, with 8 bases spanning the gap. CDR1 and CDR2 (germline): SGHVS, FNYEAQ. The CDR3 here is CASSFTGNEQYF. The CDR3 nucleotides read TGTGCCAGCAGCTTTACTGGCAACGAGCAGTACTTC.

The sample holds many counts of this clonotype. The chain recombines TRBV10-3 with TRBJ2-1; D unresolved. V was clipped by 4 bases and J by 7 bases, with 11 bases between them. CDR3 size: 13 residues. CDR1 and CDR2 (germline): ENHRY, SYGVKD. CDR3 in DNA: TGTGCCATCAGTGGGGCTGGGTTGAATGAGCAGTTCTTC. Translated, it gives CAISGAGLNEQFF.

At least ten counts were recorded for this clonotype. The rearrangement links TRBV28 to TRBJ1-5; TRBD1 might be the D (6 bases). The CDR3 extends over 16 amino acids. The germline V gene encodes CDR1 MDHEN and CDR2 SYDVKM. V lost 5 bases to trimming and J lost 1 base, with 15 bases between them. The CDR3 coding sequence is TGTGCCAGCAGTAGCGGGGGTGGACAGAGCAATCAGCCCCAGCATTTT. Amino acids: CASSSGGGQSNQPQHF.

This clonotype was counted ten times or more. The V call is TRBV27, the J call TRBJ2-3, with TRBD2 matching over 13 bases. Germline V lookup: CDR1 MNHEY, CDR2 SMNVEV (reference sequence). The CDR3 loop spans 18 amino acids. Trimming took 5 bases from V and 2 from J; bases not matched to a gene: 10. This CDR3 reads CASSPGTSGVPLTDTQYF. CDR3 DNA sequence: TGTGCCAGCAGTCCGGGGACTAGCGGGGTTCCTCTCACAGATACGCAGTATTTT.

This clonotype came up many times. Relative to the germline gene, one junction end is altered; a read error may explain this. The chain has TRBV7-7 and TRBJ1-6; D gene uncertain. CDR3 size: 13 residues. In germline, CDR1 is SSHAT, CDR2 FNYEAQ (reference sequence). The CDR3 region has the DNA TGTGCTAGCAGCTTAGACGAAGACTCACCCCTCCACTTT. As protein: CASSLDEDSPLHF.

Many counts were recorded for this clonotype. The chain is built from TRBV20-1 and TRBJ2-7; D may be TRBD2 (5 bases). V dropped 0 bases and J dropped 3 bases, with 15 bases sitting between them. CDR1 and CDR2 from the germline V gene are DFQATT and SNEGSKA (reference sequence). The length of the CDR3 is 15 residues. CDR3 sequence (DNA): TGCAGTGCTAGAGATGAGGAGGTAGGATTCTACGAGCAGTACTTC. Translated: CSARDEEVGFYEQYF.

Worth noting for this clonotype: A much larger clone differs by one base, so this may be a read error. V is TRBV6-2 or TRBV6-3 and J is TRBJ1-5, with 7 bases identical to TRBD1. CDR1 MNHEY and CDR2 SVGEGT come from the germline V gene. The CDR3 consists of 14 residues. The CDR3 loop is CASSYPTGSQPQNF. CDR3 bases: TGTGCCAGCAGTTACCCGACAGGGAGTCAGCCCCAGAATTTT.

This clonotype occurred a few times. The rearrangement uses TRBV27 and TRBJ1-4; unclear D gene. Germline lookup yields CDR1 MNHEY and CDR2 SMNVEV (reference sequence). The CDR3 has 15 amino acids. The ends were cut back, 1 base at V and 5 bases at J, with 11 bases in the middle. CDR3 in DNA: TGTGCCAGCAGTTTATTGAGCCAGATAAATGAAAAACTGTTTTTT. This sequence encodes CASSLLSQINEKLFF.

This clonotype occurred many times. V usage is TRBV29-1 and J usage is TRBJ2-4; D remains unclear. This CDR3 region has 13 residues. V lost 4 bases, J lost 3 bases, and 10 bases lay in between. CDR1 and CDR2 (germline): SQVTM, ANQGSEA. The CDR3 protein is CSVVGRRKNIQYF. The DNA for the CDR3 is TGCAGCGTTGTGGGCAGACGCAAAAACATTCAGTACTTC.

This clonotype was recorded many times. V and J are TRBV9 and TRBJ2-2, with 15 bases fitting TRBD2. With V trimmed by 5 bases and J by 4 bases, 15 bases remained unmatched. Germline loops: CDR1 SGDLS, CDR2 YYNGEE. CDR3 length equals 20 residues. CDR3 in DNA: TGTGCCAGCAGTAGGGCGGAGTGGACTAGCGGGAGGGTCCCCACCGGGGAGCTGTTTTTT. Residues: CASSRAEWTSGRVPTGELFF.

This clonotype has a count of ten or more. The chain joins TRBV20-1 to TRBJ2-1; D possibly corresponds to TRBD2 (5 bases). The germline V gene encodes CDR1 DFQATT and CDR2 SNEGSKA (reference sequence). This CDR3 region has 15 residues. V lost 1 base and J lost 0, with 10 bases in between. Written as DNA, the CDR3 is TGCAGTGCTAGAGGAATCGGGAACTCCTACAATGAGCAGTTCTTC. Encoded protein: CSARGIGNSYNEQFF.

This clonotype was seen repeatedly, ten times or more. The chain combines TRBV25-1 with TRBJ2-3; D uncertain. In germline, CDR1 is MGHDK, CDR2 SYGVNS. V was pared by 5 bases and J by 1 base, with 10 bases between. The CDR3 length is 14 residues. This CDR3 reads CASSRIAGTDTQYF. For the CDR3, the DNA is TGTGCCAGCAGTCGGATAGCAGGCACAGATACGCAGTATTTT.

Turning to this clonotype: A single base separates this from a much larger clone, so it may be a read error. V and J are TRBV12-3 or TRBV12-4 and TRBJ1-3; a weak D match, TRBD1 (5 bases). The CDR3 contains 15 residues. DNA for the CDR3: TGTGCCAGCAGTACCGGGACGACCTCTGGAAACACCATACATTTT. It is translated as CASSTGTTSGNTIHF.

This clonotype was counted at least ten times. This chain connects TRBV11-2 to TRBJ2-3; D is perhaps TRBD2 (6 bases). The CDR3 sequence is 15 residues long. Per the germline V gene, CDR1 is SGHAT and CDR2 is FQNNGV. V shed 5 bases and J shed 1 base, with 13 bases lying between them. The CDR3 is CASSPREAGTDTQYF. The DNA of the CDR3 is TGTGCCAGCAGCCCTAGGGAGGCCGGCACAGATACGCAGTATTTT. Looking up the rest from reference TRBV11-2 and TRBJ2-3 gives the full variable domain: EAGVAQSPRYKIIEKRQSVAFWCNPISGHATLYWYQQILGQGPKLLIQFQNNGVVDDSQLPKDRFSAERLKGVDSTLKIQPAKLEDSAVYLCASSPREAGTDTQYFGPGTRLTVL.

The chain carries TRBV7-3 and TRBJ2-1, with 9 bases matching TRBD2. The junction had 7 bases not matched to a gene; V was cut back by 1 base and J by 3 bases. CDR3 length equals 17 residues. Germline-derived CDR1 and CDR2 are SGHTA and FQGTGA. As DNA, the CDR3 is TGTGCCAGCAGCTTAAACGGACTAGCGATCAACTACAATGAGCAGTTCTTC. Translation gives CASSLNGLAINYNEQFF.

This clonotype has at least ten counts. The V and J genes are TRBV7-2 and TRBJ2-3, with D unclear. V lost 4 bases to trimming and J lost 8 bases, with 13 bases between them. The CDR3 extends over 13 amino acids. Per the germline V gene, CDR1 is SGHTA and CDR2 is FQGNSA. The CDR3 region is CASSYASSGTQYF. The CDR3 DNA reads TGTGCCAGCAGCTACGCTAGTTCGGGTACGCAGTATTTT.

V and J are TRBV12-3 or TRBV12-4 and TRBJ2-5, with unresolved D. V was cut by 8 bases and J by 5 bases, with 9 bases left in between. The length of the CDR3 is 11 residues. In nucleotides, the CDR3 is TGTGCCAGCGGCTTGGGCGAGACCCAGTACTTC. Amino acid sequence: CASGLGETQYF.

In its sample, this clonotype was seen a few times. The chain recombines TRBV5-1 with TRBJ2-1, with D possibly TRBD1 on 7 matching bases. Germline V gives CDR1 SGHRS, CDR2 YFSETQ. The CDR3 is 16 amino acids. V was cut by 0 bases and J by 3 bases, with 13 bases left in between. The CDR3 sequence is CASSLEGAGFYNEQFF. CDR3 nucleotide sequence: TGCGCCAGCAGCTTGGAGGGGGCGGGATTCTACAATGAGCAGTTCTTC.

The chain recombines TRBV18 with TRBJ1-2, with D hard to call. V lost 0 bases and J lost 4, with 12 bases in between. Germline loops: CDR1 KGHSH, CDR2 LQKENI. This CDR3 is built from 15 residues. The CDR3 reads CASSPPGSNLYGYTF. DNA of the CDR3: TGTGCCAGCTCACCACCCGGGTCTAACCTCTATGGCTACACCTTC.

A few counts support this clonotype. The rearrangement links TRBV7-2 to TRBJ2-7; 8 bases map to TRBD1. The CDR3 is made up of 14 amino acids. V dropped 5 bases and J dropped 3; count of bases not matched to a gene: 6. Per the germline V gene, CDR1 is SGHTA and CDR2 is FQGNSA. The DNA for the CDR3 is TGTGCCAGCAGCCACGGGACAGGCGACTACGAGCAGTACTTC. Residues: CASSHGTGDYEQYF.

This clonotype was counted only a few times. The V call is TRBV19, the J call TRBJ2-7; 9 bases are shared with TRBD1. The CDR3 has 13 amino acids. Trimming at V came to 6 bases and at J to 6 bases, leaving 6 bases not matched to a gene. Germline lookup yields CDR1 LNHDA and CDR2 SQIVND (reference sequence). The CDR3 here is CASRMDRGSEQYF. Written as DNA, the CDR3 is TGTGCCAGTAGGATGGACAGGGGATCCGAGCAGTACTTC.

This clonotype was seen repeatedly, ten times or more. The genes are TRBV29-1 and TRBJ1-2, with D possibly matching TRBD1 (5 bases). The germline V gene encodes CDR1 SQVTM and CDR2 ANQGSEA. The CDR3 spans 13 residues. Trimming removed 7 bases at V and 8 bases at J, with 20 bases between. The CDR3, as DNA: TGCAGCGCCGCCGGGAGGCAGGGAGACGGCTACACCTTC. It specifies CSAAGRQGDGYTF.

This clonotype came up many times. CDR3 in DNA: TGTGCCTGGAGCTTCGGAAGGATCTATGGCTACACCTTC. This encodes CAWSFGRIYGYTF. The genes are TRBV30 and TRBJ1-2; D gene unclear. The V end was cut by 3 bases, the J end by 4 bases, with 12 bases between. The length of the CDR3 is 13 residues. The germline V gene has CDR1 GTSNPN and CDR2 SVGIG (reference sequence).

This clonotype was observed many times. The chain employs TRBV24-1 and TRBJ2-1; 13 bases are shared with TRBD2. V dropped 3 bases and J dropped 6; count of bases not matched to a gene: 1. In germline, CDR1 is KGHDR, CDR2 SFDVKD. The CDR3 runs 15 residues. The DNA of the CDR3 is TGTGCCACCAGTGATGGGACTAGCGGGATCAATGAGCAGTTCTTC. This codes for CATSDGTSGINEQFF.

This clonotype was detected only a few times. This chain links TRBV6-6 with TRBJ1-1, with 11 positions matching TRBD1. CDR3 length: 15 residues. The ends lost 6 bases at V and 5 bases at J; junction bases unmatched: 8. The germline V gene has CDR1 MNHNY and CDR2 SVGAGI (reference sequence). CDR3 in amino acids: CASRLRGDRGTEAFF. The CDR3 DNA is TGTGCCAGCAGACTACGGGGGGACAGGGGGACTGAAGCTTTCTTT.

This clonotype has a count of ten or more. This CDR3 reads CSAIAGTSYSISHEQFF. CDR3 in DNA: TGCAGTGCTATCGCCGGGACTAGCTACAGTATCTCTCATGAGCAGTTCTTC. The chain employs TRBV20-1 and TRBJ2-1; TRBD2 agrees at 9 bases. The CDR3 has 17 residues. CDR1 is DFQATT, CDR2 SNEGSKA, per germline (reference sequence). Unmatched junction bases numbered 18, after V lost 4 bases and J lost 8 bases.